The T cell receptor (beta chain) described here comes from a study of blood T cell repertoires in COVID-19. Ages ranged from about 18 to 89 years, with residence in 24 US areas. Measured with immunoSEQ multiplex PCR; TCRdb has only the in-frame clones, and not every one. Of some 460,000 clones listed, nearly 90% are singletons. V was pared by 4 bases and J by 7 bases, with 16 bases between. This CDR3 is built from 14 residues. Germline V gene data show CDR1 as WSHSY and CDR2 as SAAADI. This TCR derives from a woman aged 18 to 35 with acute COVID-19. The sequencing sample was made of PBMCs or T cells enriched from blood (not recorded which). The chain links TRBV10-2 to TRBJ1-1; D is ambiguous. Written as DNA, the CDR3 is TGCGCCAGCAGTGGTAGGGCGAGGGCAGTTGAAGCTTTCTTT. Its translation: CASSGRARAVEAFF.